The T cell receptor (beta chain) described here comes from a study of T cells after yellow fever vaccination. TCRdb redid the calling of the 5' RACE reads with MiXCR, one entry per CDR3 protein. The sample consists of some 350,000 distinct CDR3 sequences, roughly 4% of them appearing once. The sequence was collected from a man aged 18 to 29 who received the YFV17D yellow fever vaccine. Sequencing was performed on PBMCs, taken 5 days after the yellow fever booster vaccination.

The CDR3 nucleotides are TGTGCCAGCAGCTTATCGGAGGGTTTGGGCGGGACTGAAGCTTTCTTT. It yields the protein CASSLSEGLGGTEAFF. The chain links TRBV7-9 to TRBJ1-1; D not resolved. Germline-derived CDR1 and CDR2 are SEHNR and FQNEAQ (reference sequence). With 2 bases removed from V and 5 bases from J, the gap between germline ends came to 18 bases. The CDR3 is made up of 16 amino acids.